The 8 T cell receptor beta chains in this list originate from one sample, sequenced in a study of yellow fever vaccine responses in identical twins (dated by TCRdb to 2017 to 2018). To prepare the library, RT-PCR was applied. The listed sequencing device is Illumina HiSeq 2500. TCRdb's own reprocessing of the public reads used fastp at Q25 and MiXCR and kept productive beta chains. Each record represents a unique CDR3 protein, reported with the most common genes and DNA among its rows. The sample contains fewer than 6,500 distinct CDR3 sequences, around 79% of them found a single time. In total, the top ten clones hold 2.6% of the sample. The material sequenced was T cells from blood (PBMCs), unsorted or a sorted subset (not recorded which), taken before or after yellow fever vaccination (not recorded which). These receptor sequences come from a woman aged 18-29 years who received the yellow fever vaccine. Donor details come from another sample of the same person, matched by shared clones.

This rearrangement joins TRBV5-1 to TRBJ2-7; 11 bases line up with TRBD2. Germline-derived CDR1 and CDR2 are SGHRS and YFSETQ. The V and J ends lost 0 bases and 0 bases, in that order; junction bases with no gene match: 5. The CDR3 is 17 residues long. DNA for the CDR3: TGCGCCAGCAGCTTGGCCACTACTAGCGGGAGCTCCTACGAGCAGTACTTC. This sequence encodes CASSLATTSGSSYEQYF.

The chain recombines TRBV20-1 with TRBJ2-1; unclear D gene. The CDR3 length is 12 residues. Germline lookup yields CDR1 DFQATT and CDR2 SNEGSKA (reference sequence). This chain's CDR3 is CRATKRDNEQFF. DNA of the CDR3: TGCAGAGCAACCAAGAGAGACAATGAGCAGTTCTTC.

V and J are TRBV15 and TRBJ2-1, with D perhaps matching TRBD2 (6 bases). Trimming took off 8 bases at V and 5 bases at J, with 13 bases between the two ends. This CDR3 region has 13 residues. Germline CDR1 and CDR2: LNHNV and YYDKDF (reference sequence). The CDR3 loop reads CATLKERDNEQFF. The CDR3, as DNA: TGTGCCACCCTCAAGGAGCGGGACAATGAGCAGTTCTTC. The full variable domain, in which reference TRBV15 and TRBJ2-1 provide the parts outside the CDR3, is DAMVIQNPRYQVTQFGKPVTLSCSQTLNHNVMYWYQQKSSQAPKLLFHYYDKDFNNEADTPDNFQSRRPNTSFCFLDIRSPGLGDTAMYLCATLKERDNEQFFGPGTRLTVL.

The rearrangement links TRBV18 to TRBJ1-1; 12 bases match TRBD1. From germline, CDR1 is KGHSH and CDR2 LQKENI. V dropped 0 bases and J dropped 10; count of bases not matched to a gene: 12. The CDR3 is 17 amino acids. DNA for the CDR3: TGTGCCAGCTCACCACCTGGGACAGGGGGCCTCGTAGGTCGAGCTTTCTTT. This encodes CASSPPGTGGLVGRAFF.

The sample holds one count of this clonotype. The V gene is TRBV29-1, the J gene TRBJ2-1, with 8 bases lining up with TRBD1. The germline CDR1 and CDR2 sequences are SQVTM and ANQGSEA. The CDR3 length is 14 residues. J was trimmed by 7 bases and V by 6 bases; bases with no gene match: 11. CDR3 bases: TGCAGCGTCGGACAGGGCGAACTTAGGAATGAGCAGTTCTTC. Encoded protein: CSVGQGELRNEQFF.

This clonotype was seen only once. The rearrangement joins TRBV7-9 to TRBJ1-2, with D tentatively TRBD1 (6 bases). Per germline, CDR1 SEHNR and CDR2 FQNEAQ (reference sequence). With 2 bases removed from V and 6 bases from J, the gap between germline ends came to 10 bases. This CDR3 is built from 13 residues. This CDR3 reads CASSLLGQHGYTF. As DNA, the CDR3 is TGTGCCAGCAGCTTATTAGGACAGCATGGCTACACCTTC.

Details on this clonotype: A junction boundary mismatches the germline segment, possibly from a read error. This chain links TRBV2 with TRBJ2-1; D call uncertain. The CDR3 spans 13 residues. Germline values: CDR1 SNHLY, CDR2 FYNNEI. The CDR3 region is CASNEQLYNEQFF. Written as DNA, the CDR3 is TGTGCCAGCAATGAACAGCTCTACAATGAGCAGTTCTTC.

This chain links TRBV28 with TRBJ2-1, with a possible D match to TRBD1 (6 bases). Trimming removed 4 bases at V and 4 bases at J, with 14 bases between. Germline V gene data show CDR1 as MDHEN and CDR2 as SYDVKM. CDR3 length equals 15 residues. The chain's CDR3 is CASSSTGTRYNEQFF. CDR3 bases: TGTGCCAGCAGTTCGACAGGAACCCGATACAATGAGCAGTTCTTC.